These T cell receptor beta chains were read from a single sample in a study of cytomegalovirus exposure and HLA in healthy donors. TCRdb keeps only in-frame clones here, not all; method: immunoSEQ multiplex PCR. The sample holds 85,000 to 130,000 clones; approximately 80% are singletons and the top ten take approximately 5%. Input material: PBMCs. All receptors derive from a young woman in good health and CMV-seropositive. Each CDR3 is given with its conserved first and last residue. The D gene is left open where the match is weak. Size tells how often a clone was seen (once, few, many) or the class of an expanded clone, and some rows leave it out.

v_call	clone_size	j_call	d_call	cdr3_aa	cdr3_nt
TRBV6-5	.	TRBJ2-7	TRBD2	CASSRMGLAAYEQYF	TGTGCCAGCAGCCGGATGGGACTAGCGGCCTACGAGCAGTACTTC
TRBV7-9	.	TRBJ2-5	TRBD2	CASSSTAGVNQETQYF	TGTGCCAGCAGCTCCACCGCGGGAGTGAATCAAGAGACCCAGTACTTC
TRBV10-2	.	TRBJ2-7	TRBD2	CASSEQTSGRLQYF	TGCGCCAGCAGTGAACAGACTAGCGGGAGGTTGCAGTACTTC
TRBV10-2	.	TRBJ2-3	.	CASRYGLTMPDTQYF	TGCGCCAGCAGGTATGGGCTAACCATGCCAGATACGCAGTATTTT
TRBV5-1	.	TRBJ2-1	TRBD2	CASSPSSGRSHEQFF	TGCGCCAGCAGCCCCTCTAGCGGGAGAAGTCATGAGCAGTTCTTC
TRBV25-1	.	TRBJ1-2	.	CASSDLWAGYGYTF	TGTGCCAGCAGTGACCTTTGGGCGGGCTATGGCTACACCTTC
TRBV27	.	TRBJ2-1	TRBD2	CASSLFSSGRSNEQFF	TGTGCCAGCAGTTTATTTTCCAGCGGGAGGAGCAATGAGCAGTTCTTC
TRBV5-1	once	TRBJ2-5	TRBD1	CASSHGTEETQYF	TGCGCCAGCAGTCACGGGACAGAAGAGACCCAGTACTTC
TRBV19	few	TRBJ2-4	TRBD2	CASSFGTSGSIQYF	TGTGCCAGTAGTTTCGGGACTAGCGGGAGCATTCAGTACTTC
TRBV2	.	TRBJ2-7	TRBD1	CASSGQGFTYEQYF	TGTGCCAGCAGCGGACAGGGGTTTACCTACGAGCAGTACTTC
TRBV27	few	TRBJ1-5	.	CASSLLQGGQPQHF	TGTGCCAGCAGTTTATTGCAGGGAGGTCAGCCCCAGCATTTT
TRBV6-1	.	TRBJ1-2	TRBD1	CASSEGTGLGDGYTF	TGTGCCAGCAGTGAAGGGACAGGTCTGGGAGACGGCTACACCTTC
TRBV28	.	TRBJ2-7	TRBD1	CASTGTDAYEQYF	TGTGCCAGCACCGGGACAGATGCCTACGAGCAGTACTTC
TRBV28	.	TRBJ1-5	.	CASSFPSYNQPQHF	TGTGCCAGCAGTTTCCCGAGTTACAATCAGCCCCAGCATTTT
TRBV7-9	.	TRBJ2-1	TRBD2	CASSLGTSEEGRSFF	TGTGCCAGCAGCTTAGGGACTAGCGAGGAGGGTAGGTCGTTCTTC
TRBV6-5	.	TRBJ2-1	TRBD2	CASSYRLAGVDEQFF	TGTGCCAGCAGTTACAGGCTAGCGGGAGTTGACGAGCAGTTCTTC
TRBV10-3	.	TRBJ2-1	TRBD1	CATHDGQGRNEQFF	TGTGCCACCCACGACGGACAGGGGCGCAATGAGCAGTTCTTC